Shown below are 32 T cell receptor beta chains from a single sample sequenced in a study of cytomegalovirus exposure and HLA in healthy donors. The PCR contained 60 Vbeta and 13 Jbeta primers. Clones were read by immunoSEQ multiplex PCR, and TCRdb kept only the in-frame ones, dropping some. The sample has about 180,000 clones, around 75% seen once. The sample taken for sequencing was PBMCs. These receptors were collected from a male donor in good health and CMV-seronegative.

The chain has TRBV5-1 and TRBJ2-1; 13 bases fit TRBD2. The germline V gene encodes CDR1 SGHRS and CDR2 YFSETQ. V shed 8 bases, J shed 4 bases, and the junction held 15 bases outside the gene matches. This CDR3 contains 18 residues. In DNA form, the CDR3 reads TGCGCCAGTTCCGGGACTAGCGGGGCCTTAGGGCCTTACAATGAGCAGTTCTTC. Its protein is CASSGTSGALGPYNEQFF.

The chain has TRBV18 and TRBJ2-5; D possibly corresponds to TRBD2 (6 bases). The V and J ends lost 3 bases and 10 bases respectively, with 15 bases between them. Germline V gene data show CDR1 as KGHSH and CDR2 as LQKENI. The length of the CDR3 is 13 residues. The CDR3 sequence: CASSPEVEGDQYF. The CDR3 nucleotides read TGTGCCAGCTCACCGGAGGTGGAGGGAGACCAGTACTTC.

The CDR3 loop reads CATSSAGVGSEQYF. CDR3 DNA sequence: TGTGCCACCAGCAGCGCGGGCGTGGGGTCCGAGCAGTACTTC. This chain links TRBV15 with TRBJ2-7; TRBD2 might be the D (5 bases). This CDR3 has 14 amino acids. The ends were cut back, 3 bases at V and 6 bases at J, with 15 bases in the middle. Germline lookup yields CDR1 LNHNV and CDR2 YYDKDF (reference sequence).

The chain is built from TRBV11-2 and TRBJ2-1; D is unclear. The V gene's germline CDR1 is SGHAT and CDR2 FQNNGV. V lost 2 bases and J 1 base, leaving 3 bases between the germline ends. This CDR3 has 13 residues. CDR3 region: CASSLQSYNEQFF. Here the CDR3 DNA reads TGTGCCAGCAGCTTACAATCCTACAATGAGCAGTTCTTC.

The chain carries TRBV12-5 and TRBJ2-7; TRBD1 matches at 12 bases. The germline CDR1 and CDR2 sequences are LGHNT and FRNRAP. V lost 0 bases to trimming and J lost 10 bases; unmatched junction nucleotides: 4. This CDR3 is built from 14 residues. CDR3: CASGLVGTGGVQYF. CDR3 coding DNA: TGTGCTAGTGGTTTGGTAGGGACAGGGGGCGTACAGTACTTC. The whole variable domain, remainder taken from reference TRBV12-5 and TRBJ2-7, is DARVTQTPRHKVTEMGQEVTMRCQPILGHNTVFWYRQTMMQGLELLAYFRNRAPLDDSGMPKDRFSAEMPDATLATLKIQPSEPRDSAVYFCASGLVGTGGVQYFGPGTRLTVT.

The chain uses TRBV7-2 and TRBJ2-7; 11 bases agree with TRBD2. The CDR3 is 16 amino acids. Germline CDR1 reads SGHTA; CDR2 reads FQGNSA. Losses at the gene ends were 3 bases for V and 6 bases for J; bases not matched to a gene: 10. This CDR3 reads CASSFGSGRASSEQYF. CDR3 bases: TGTGCCAGCAGCTTCGGTAGCGGGAGGGCCTCGAGCGAGCAGTACTTC.

The gene calls are TRBV30 and TRBJ1-1, with TRBD1 as a possible D gene (5 bases). The germline V gene encodes CDR1 GTSNPN and CDR2 SVGIG (reference sequence). V lost 1 base and J lost 3, with 6 bases in between. The CDR3 loop spans 12 amino acids. CDR3 bases: TGTGCCTGGAGTGGGGGGGACACTGAAGCTTTCTTT. It codes for CAWSGGDTEAFF.

This chain connects TRBV4-2 to TRBJ1-6, with D perhaps matching TRBD1 (6 bases). Trimming removed 0 bases at V and 4 bases at J, with 10 bases between. The CDR3 extends over 16 amino acids. Germline V gene lookup returns CDR1 LGHNA and CDR2 YNFKEQ. Written as DNA, the CDR3 is TGTGCCAGCAGCCAAGATTTAGGGGGATATAATTCACCCCTCCACTTT. Translation gives CASSQDLGGYNSPLHF.

V and J are TRBV28 and TRBJ2-5, with a weak D call TRBD1 (8 bases). The J call may be faulty, since TRBJ2-7 better matches the DNA end. CDR3 length equals 14 residues. Germline V CDR1 and CDR2: MDHEN, SYDVKM. CDR3 in DNA: TGTGCCAGCACCACAGGGGGGGCAGCCTACGAGCAGTACTTC. Its translation is CASTTGGAAYEQYF.

V gene TRBV5-6 combines with J gene TRBJ1-2; 7 nucleotides align to TRBD1. V was clipped by 4 bases and J by 4 bases; unmatched bases: 7. CDR3 length: 14 amino acids. The germline V gene encodes CDR1 SGHDT and CDR2 YYEEEE. The CDR3 DNA follows: TGTGCCAGCAGCGCCGGACAGGCAGTCTATGGCTACACCTTC. Translated: CASSAGQAVYGYTF.

The rearrangement joins TRBV10-1 to TRBJ1-5; 8 positions agree with TRBD1. The CDR3 is 14 residues long. From germline, CDR1 is WNHNN and CDR2 SYGVQD (reference sequence). V shed 10 bases, J shed 3 bases, and the junction held 8 bases outside the gene matches. The CDR3 DNA reads as TGCGCCATCCCGGGACAGGACTACAATCAGCCCCAGCATTTT. Encoded protein: CAIPGQDYNQPQHF.

The chain couples TRBV9 to TRBJ2-1; weak D call: TRBD1 (6 bases). The CDR3 loop spans 14 amino acids. Germline CDR1 SGDLS, CDR2 YYNGEE. Trimming cost V 2 bases and J 8 bases, with 14 bases left between them. CDR3 nucleotide sequence: TGTGCCAGCAGCGTTCAGGGGATAGGTGATGAGCAGTTCTTC. As protein: CASSVQGIGDEQFF.

The CDR3 coding sequence is TGTGCCAGCAGTGGAGGACAGGGGGTGGGTGAGCAGTACTTC. Encoded protein: CASSGGQGVGEQYF. The chain is built from TRBV6-1 and TRBJ2-7; 10 bases are a match to TRBD1. Germline assignment: CDR1 MNHNS and CDR2 SASEGT. This CDR3 is 14 amino acids long. J gave up 7 bases and V 4 bases, and 7 bases lay outside the gene matches.

This sequence joins TRBV5-6 and TRBJ2-7; 7 bases align to TRBD2. Germline V CDR1 and CDR2: SGHDT, YYEEEE. The CDR3 is 13 residues long. V lost 0 bases to trimming and J lost 7 bases; unmatched junction nucleotides: 4. In nucleotides, the CDR3 is TGTGCCAGCAGCTTGGTAGGGACTATAGAGCAGTACTTC. Amino acids: CASSLVGTIEQYF. The whole variable domain, filled in from reference TRBV5-6 and TRBJ2-7, reads DAGVTQSPTHLIKTRGQQVTLRCSPKSGHDTVSWYQQALGQGPQFIFQYYEEEERQRGNFPDRFSGHQFPNYSSELNVNALLLGDSALYLCASSLVGTIEQYFGPGTRLTVT.

This chain connects TRBV9 to TRBJ2-5, with TRBD2 as a possible D gene (5 bases). The CDR3 extends over 12 amino acids. Germline V gene sequence: CDR1 SGDLS, CDR2 YYNGEE. V dropped 2 bases and J dropped 3 bases, with 5 bases sitting between them. The CDR3 reads CASSVGEETQYF. In nucleotides, the CDR3 is TGTGCCAGCAGCGTGGGAGAAGAGACCCAGTACTTC.

In its sample, this clone was seen once. This chain joins TRBV11-2 and TRBJ1-2; no firm D call. Between the trimmed V and J ends, which lost 0 bases and 2 bases, there was a span of 4 bases. This CDR3 is built from 13 residues. Looked up from germline, CDR1 is SGHAT and CDR2 is FQNNGV. CDR3 protein: CASSLERNYGYTF. CDR3 DNA sequence: TGTGCCAGCAGCTTAGAACGGAACTATGGCTACACCTTC.

The chain has TRBV7-6 and TRBJ1-1, with a possible D match to TRBD1 (5 bases). The CDR3 sequence is 15 residues long. The germline V gene encodes CDR1 SGHVS and CDR2 FNYEAQ. V lost 4 bases and J lost 0, with 12 bases in between. The CDR3 DNA follows: TGTGCCAGCAGCTCCCCGGACACCTTGAACACTGAAGCTTTCTTT. It specifies CASSSPDTLNTEAFF.

This clone was counted between two and nine times. The J gene is TRBJ2-7, the V gene TRBV6-1, with TRBD2 matching 7 bases. V lost 7 bases to trimming and J lost 1 base; unmatched junction nucleotides: 7. Germline V gives CDR1 MNHNS, CDR2 SASEGT. This CDR3 has 14 residues. As DNA, the CDR3 is TGTGCCAGCAAGCCCGGGGGAGGGTCCTACGAGCAGTACTTC. Translation: CASKPGGGSYEQYF.

The J gene is TRBJ2-3, the V gene TRBV6-4; tentatively, D is TRBD2 (5 bases). V was cut by 4 bases and J by 7 bases, with 9 bases left in between. The CDR3 is made up of 12 amino acids. Germline V gene sequence: CDR1 MRHNA, CDR2 SNTAGT. The CDR3 is CASSGPGNTQYF. CDR3 sequence (DNA): TGTGCCAGCAGTGGTCCCGGGAATACGCAGTATTTT.

J is TRBJ1-1 and V is TRBV5-1, with a weak D call TRBD1 (5 bases). Deletions cut 0 bases from V and 7 bases from J, with 7 bases between. The CDR3 covers 12 residues. The germline CDR1 and CDR2 sequences are SGHRS and YFSETQ. The CDR3 DNA reads TGCGCCAGCAGCTTGGTAGGGGTTGAAGCTTTCTTT. Residues: CASSLVGVEAFF.

The chain carries TRBV9 and TRBJ2-5; no clear D gene. The germline CDR1 and CDR2 sequences are SGDLS and YYNGEE. The CDR3 runs to 13 residues. V was trimmed by 0 bases and J by 5 bases, leaving 8 bases between them. For the CDR3, the DNA is TGTGCCAGCAGCGTAGGGCCCTTGGAGACCCAGTACTTC. It is translated as CASSVGPLETQYF.

This clone occurred a few times. This same CDR3 is encoded by further DNA sequences in the sample. This chain joins TRBV18 and TRBJ2-3; D not resolved. Trimming shortened V by 0 bases and J by 4 bases, and 5 bases separated the two germline ends. Germline loops: CDR1 KGHSH, CDR2 LQKENI. This CDR3 region has 13 residues. The CDR3 coding sequence is TGTGCCAGCTCACCACCGGGCGCAGATACGCAGTATTTT. Its translation is CASSPPGADTQYF.

The chain has TRBV4-1 and TRBJ1-5, with D uncertain. The CDR3 consists of 15 residues. V was trimmed by 1 base and J by 5 bases, leaving 12 bases between them. Germline V lookup: CDR1 MGHRA, CDR2 YSYEKL. The CDR3 here is CASSQGVSRDQPQHF. Here the CDR3 DNA reads TGCGCCAGCAGCCAAGGGGTTAGCAGAGATCAGCCCCAGCATTTT.

This clone was observed a few times. This rearrangement joins TRBV15 to TRBJ1-5; 9 bases map to TRBD1. With V trimmed by 0 bases and J by 4 bases, 13 bases remained unmatched. CDR1 and CDR2 (germline): LNHNV, YYDKDF (reference sequence). CDR3 length equals 19 residues. This chain's CDR3 is CATSRDRGQGRTRNQPQHF. CDR3 DNA: TGTGCCACCAGCAGAGATAGAGGACAGGGGAGGACCCGAAATCAGCCCCAGCATTTT.

V is TRBV28 and J is TRBJ1-5; tentative D call: TRBD1 (6 bases). Trimming cost V 2 bases and J 0 bases, with 17 bases left between them. The CDR3 runs to 18 residues. Germline CDR1 MDHEN, CDR2 SYDVKM. CDR3 amino acids: CASSLPDRTAYSNQPQHF. The CDR3 nucleotides are TGTGCCAGCAGTTTACCGGACCGGACAGCTTATAGCAATCAGCCCCAGCATTTT.

In this sample, this clone turned up a few times. This sequence joins TRBV6-5 and TRBJ2-3; no clear D gene. The CDR3 totals 12 residues. V shed 5 bases and J shed 1 base, with 4 bases lying between them. The germline gives CDR1 MNHEY, CDR2 SVGAGI. DNA of the CDR3: TGTGCCAGCAGTCGGGGCACAGATACGCAGTATTTT. Translation gives CASSRGTDTQYF.

The V and J genes are TRBV9 and TRBJ1-3; weak D call: TRBD1 (5 bases). Germline V gives CDR1 SGDLS, CDR2 YYNGEE. The V end lost 3 bases, the J end lost 0 bases, and 13 bases lay between the germline ends. CDR3 length equals 16 residues. The CDR3 nucleotides read TGTGCCAGCAGCGCCGTGGGGGGGAGCTCTGGAAACACCATATATTTT. As protein: CASSAVGGSSGNTIYF.

J is TRBJ1-2 and V is TRBV7-8, with 8 bases fitting TRBD1. V was pared by 0 bases and J by 8 bases, with 8 bases of the junction left unmatched. The CDR3 contains 15 residues. CDR1 and CDR2 from the germline V gene are SGHVS and FQNEAQ. The CDR3 DNA reads TGTGCCAGCAGCTTAGCGGGTCAGGGGGCGGGCGGCTACACCTTC. This sequence encodes CASSLAGQGAGGYTF.

In regard to this clone: The identical CDR3 is also encoded by other nucleotide sequences in the sample. The J gene is TRBJ1-1, the V gene TRBV6-5, with TRBD1 identical over 10 bases. Germline CDR1 and CDR2: MNHEY and SVGAGI. With V trimmed by 7 bases and J by 2 bases, 7 bases remained unmatched. CDR3 size: 15 residues. Here the CDR3 DNA reads TGTGCCAGCACCAACCGACAGGGGGCTAACACTGAAGCTTTCTTT. Encoded protein: CASTNRQGANTEAFF.

This rearrangement joins TRBV28 to TRBJ2-3, with TRBD1 identical over 9 bases. The germline CDR1 and CDR2 sequences are MDHEN and SYDVKM. With V trimmed by 5 bases and J by 6 bases, 9 bases remained unmatched. The length of the CDR3 is 15 residues. The CDR3 loop is CASSAGTGFGDTQYF. CDR3 coding DNA: TGTGCCAGCAGTGCCGGGACAGGGTTTGGTGATACGCAGTATTTT.

V and J are TRBV9 and TRBJ2-3; unclear D gene. The CDR3 totals 13 residues. Trimming took off 2 bases at V and 0 bases at J, with 4 bases between the two ends. Per the germline V gene, CDR1 is SGDLS and CDR2 is YYNGEE. CDR3 protein: CASSVPSTDTQYF. CDR3 nucleotide sequence: TGTGCCAGCAGCGTTCCAAGCACAGATACGCAGTATTTT.

J is TRBJ1-2 and V is TRBV28, with D unclear. Trimming took 5 bases from V and 4 from J, leaving 20 bases between them. Looked up from germline, CDR1 is MDHEN and CDR2 is SYDVKM. The CDR3 totals 16 residues. In DNA, the CDR3 is TGTGCCAGCAGTAACGACGAGGGATATCGCGTCTATGGCTACACCTTC. It is translated as CASSNDEGYRVYGYTF.